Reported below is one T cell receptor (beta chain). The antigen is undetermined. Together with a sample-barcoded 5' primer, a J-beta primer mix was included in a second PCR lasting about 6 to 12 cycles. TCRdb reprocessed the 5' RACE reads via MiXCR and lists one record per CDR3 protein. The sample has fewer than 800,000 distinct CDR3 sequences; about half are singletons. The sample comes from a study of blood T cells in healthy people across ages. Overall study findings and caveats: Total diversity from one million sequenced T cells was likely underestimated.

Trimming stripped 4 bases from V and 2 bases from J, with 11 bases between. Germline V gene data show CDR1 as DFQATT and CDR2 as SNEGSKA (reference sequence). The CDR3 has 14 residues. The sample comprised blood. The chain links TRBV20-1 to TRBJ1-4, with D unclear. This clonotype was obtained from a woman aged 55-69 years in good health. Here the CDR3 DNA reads TGCAGTGCTAACGGCGGATCTACTAATGAAAAACTGTTTTTT. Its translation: CSANGGSTNEKLFF.